The text below deals with one T cell receptor (beta chain). Its antigen is unidentified. This record belongs to a study of T cell responses to AZD1222 COVID-19 vaccine. Notes on the study in general: Most donors were white British and more were female, and clonal diversity was possibly underestimated.

Clones were sequenced by immunoSEQ multiplex PCR, and TCRdb holds only the in-frame ones, with some missing. Here the sample spans tens of thousands of clones, approximately 84% being singletons. Per the germline V gene, CDR1 is SNHLY and CDR2 is FYNNEI. V was pared by 4 bases and J by 7 bases, with 16 bases between. The CDR3 covers 14 residues. The source material was peripheral blood, sampled on day 0 of AZD1222 vaccination. The J gene is TRBJ1-2, the V gene TRBV2; D is unclear. The clonotype was recovered from an adult in good health. CDR3 sequence reads: CASSGLGGRSGYTF. Here the CDR3 DNA reads TGTGCCAGCAGTGGTCTCGGAGGCCGATCTGGCTACACCTTC.